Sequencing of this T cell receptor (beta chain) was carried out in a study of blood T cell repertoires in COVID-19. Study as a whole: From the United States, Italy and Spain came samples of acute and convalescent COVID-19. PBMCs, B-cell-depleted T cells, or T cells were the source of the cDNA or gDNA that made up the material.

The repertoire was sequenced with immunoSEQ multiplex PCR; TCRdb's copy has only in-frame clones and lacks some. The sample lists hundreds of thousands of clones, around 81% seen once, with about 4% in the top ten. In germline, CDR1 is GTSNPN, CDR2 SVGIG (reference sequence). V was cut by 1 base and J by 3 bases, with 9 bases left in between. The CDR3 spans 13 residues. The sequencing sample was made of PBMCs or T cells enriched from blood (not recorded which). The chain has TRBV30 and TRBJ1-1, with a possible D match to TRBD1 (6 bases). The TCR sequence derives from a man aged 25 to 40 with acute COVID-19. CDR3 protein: CAWSGDIYTEAFF. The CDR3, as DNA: TGTGCCTGGAGTGGGGACATCTACACTGAAGCTTTCTTT.